This passage covers 22 T cell receptor beta chains from one sample sequenced in a study of cytomegalovirus exposure and HLA in healthy donors (dated by TCRdb to 2017 to 2019). Library method: the immunoSEQ multiplex PCR assay. Entries here come from immuneACCESS through TCRdb and include only in-frame sequences with V and J called. Some clones fail to appear in such tables; in the studies checked, an unresolved V gene covers under half of the shortfall, and the cause of the remainder is unknown. For this sample the table gives some 160,000 clones, of which approximately 91% were detected only once. The ten largest clones capture about 0.65% of the sample. Sequencing was performed on PBMCs. The receptors were gathered from a man aged 18 to 30 in good health and CMV-seronegative.

The chain employs TRBV7-8 and TRBJ1-2; possible D gene TRBD1, 5 bases. From germline, CDR1 is SGHVS and CDR2 FQNEAQ. This CDR3 comprises 16 residues. Trimming removed 5 bases from V and 1 base from J, with 17 bases in between. The CDR3 reads CASSRGRGPFNYGYTF. The CDR3 DNA reads as TGTGCCAGCAGCCGAGGGCGGGGCCCCTTTAACTATGGCTACACCTTC. Variable domain in full (rest from reference TRBV7-8 and TRBJ1-2): GAGVSQSPRYKVAKRGQDVALRCDPISGHVSLFWYQQALGQGPEFLTYFQNEAQLDKSGLPSDRFFAERPEGSVSTLKIQRTQQEDSAVYLCASSRGRGPFNYGYTFGSGTRLTVV.

The rearrangement uses TRBV19 and TRBJ1-4, with 8 nucleotides matching TRBD1. The CDR3 is made up of 15 amino acids. J gave up 10 bases and V 8 bases, and 15 bases lay outside the gene matches. Germline V gene data show CDR1 as LNHDA and CDR2 as SQIVND (reference sequence). In nucleotides, the CDR3 is TGTGCCAGTTCGGGACAGGCCCTTCGTGAAGGAAAACTGTTTTTT. Protein product: CASSGQALREGKLFF.

This clone is a singleton in its sample. This sequence joins TRBV7-6 and TRBJ2-5; unclear D gene. CDR1 and CDR2 (germline): SGHVS, FNYEAQ. The CDR3 extends over 15 amino acids. With 1 base removed from V and 1 base from J, the gap between germline ends came to 10 bases. The DNA of the CDR3 is TGTGCCAGCAGCTTAGGACGCAGGTCCCAAGAGACCCAGTACTTC. Protein product: CASSLGRRSQETQYF.

This chain joins TRBV5-5 and TRBJ2-7, with TRBD2 matching over 8 bases. The CDR3 extends over 13 amino acids. Germline loops: CDR1 SGHKS, CDR2 YYEKEE (reference sequence). V lost 2 bases, J lost 4 bases, and 2 bases stayed unmatched. CDR3 nucleotides: TGTGCCAGCAGCTTACTAGCGGCATACGAGCAGTACTTC. This encodes CASSLLAAYEQYF.

The rearrangement joins TRBV4-2 to TRBJ2-1; TRBD2 matches 10 bases. V lost 2 bases and J lost 5; bases outside the gene matches: 3. The germline gives CDR1 LGHNA, CDR2 YNFKEQ. The CDR3 is made up of 15 amino acids. CDR3 bases: TGTGCCAGCAGCCAAACCGGGACTAGCGACAATGAGCAGTTCTTC. This encodes CASSQTGTSDNEQFF.

This clone was counted a single time. The genes are TRBV6-1 and TRBJ2-1, with no clear D. From germline, CDR1 is MNHNS and CDR2 SASEGT. V dropped 0 bases and J dropped 8 bases, with 8 bases sitting between them. The CDR3 sequence is 13 residues long. CDR3 loop: CASSEARVHEQFF. The DNA for the CDR3 is TGTGCCAGCAGTGAAGCACGAGTCCATGAGCAGTTCTTC.

This chain joins TRBV7-2 and TRBJ2-3; 11 bases fit TRBD2. With V trimmed by 7 bases and J by 2 bases, 5 bases remained unmatched. CDR1 is SGHTA and CDR2 is FQGNSA in the germline V gene. The CDR3 consists of 15 residues. In nucleotides, the CDR3 is TGTGCCAGCACCTCGACTAGCGGGGCCACAGATACGCAGTATTTT. Its translation is CASTSTSGATDTQYF.

As to this clone: Other nucleotide sequences from this sample produce the same CDR3. The V call is TRBV2, the J call TRBJ1-2; 7 bases line up with TRBD1. Trimming at V came to 4 bases and at J to 4 bases, leaving 3 bases not matched to a gene. CDR3 length: 13 amino acids. Germline assignment: CDR1 SNHLY and CDR2 FYNNEI. The DNA for the CDR3 is TGTGCCAGCAGTGCTGACAGGGTCTATGGCTACACCTTC. Translating it yields CASSADRVYGYTF.

The rearrangement joins TRBV15 to TRBJ1-5; 11 bases map to TRBD1. The trim removed 6 bases at V and 1 base at J, leaving 14 bases unmatched. Germline-derived CDR1 and CDR2 are LNHNV and YYDKDF (reference sequence). The CDR3 runs 19 residues. This chain's CDR3 is CATRGARGQGAGSNQPQHF. In DNA, the CDR3 is TGTGCCACCAGAGGGGCCCGTGGACAGGGGGCTGGGAGCAATCAGCCCCAGCATTTT.

The CDR3 region is CASKQLDVSEAFF. CDR3 bases: TGTGCCAGCAAACAGTTGGATGTGAGTGAAGCTTTCTTT. J is TRBJ1-1 and V is TRBV2; D gene unclear. Germline V gene lookup returns CDR1 SNHLY and CDR2 FYNNEI. The CDR3 length is 13 residues. V lost 7 bases to trimming and J lost 7 bases, with 16 bases between them.

The chain uses TRBV7-9 and TRBJ1-1, with 10 bases aligning to TRBD1. Per the germline V gene, CDR1 is SEHNR and CDR2 is FQNEAQ (reference sequence). Trimming took 5 bases from V and 0 from J; bases not matched to a gene: 15. The CDR3 has 19 amino acids. The CDR3 here is CASSPKPTTGGLVNTEAFF. Written as DNA, the CDR3 is TGTGCCAGCAGCCCAAAACCTACGACAGGGGGCTTGGTGAACACTGAAGCTTTCTTT.

This clone was detected only once. The chain uses TRBV28 and TRBJ1-5, with D maybe TRBD1 (6 bases). Trimming took 7 bases from V and 0 from J, leaving 13 bases between them. This CDR3 has 15 residues. CDR1 is MDHEN, CDR2 SYDVKM, per germline. As DNA, the CDR3 is TGTGCCAGCAAACAGGGTACAATTAGCAATCAGCCCCAGCATTTT. It specifies CASKQGTISNQPQHF.

This clone was observed a single time. The genes are TRBV19 and TRBJ1-2, with D unclear. From germline, CDR1 is LNHDA and CDR2 SQIVND (reference sequence). CDR3 length: 18 amino acids. The V and J ends lost 7 bases and 1 base respectively, with 25 bases between them. The CDR3: CASTPGPSSDGVNYGYTF. The CDR3 DNA follows: TGTGCCAGTACCCCCGGCCCCAGCTCCGACGGGGTTAACTATGGCTACACCTTC.

The genes are TRBV9 and TRBJ2-1, with D possibly matching TRBD2 (6 bases). V was pared by 0 bases and J by 2 bases, with 18 bases between. CDR3 size: 18 residues. Germline CDR1 is SGDLS and CDR2 is YYNGEE. CDR3 loop: CASSVAPDGGITYNEQFF. The CDR3 DNA follows: TGTGCCAGCAGCGTAGCCCCGGATGGGGGGATAACCTACAATGAGCAGTTCTTC.

The chain combines TRBV7-2 with TRBJ2-2; D might be TRBD1 (5 bases). This CDR3 contains 17 residues. The V and J ends lost 1 base and 4 bases respectively, with 16 bases between them. Germline CDR1 and CDR2: SGHTA and FQGNSA. This CDR3 is CASSLGSGRVVTGELFF. CDR3 bases: TGTGCCAGCAGCTTAGGCTCCGGCAGGGTCGTCACCGGGGAGCTGTTTTTT.

This chain uses TRBV14 with TRBJ1-1; a weak D match, TRBD1 (5 bases). V was clipped by 6 bases and J by 6 bases, with 11 bases between them. Germline V lookup: CDR1 SGHDN, CDR2 FVKESK. The CDR3 contains 12 residues. The CDR3 DNA follows: TGTGCCAGCAGTCTATCGGGGGCTGAAGCTTTCTTT. Its translation is CASSLSGAEAFF.

This sequence joins TRBV19 and TRBJ1-5, with 12 nucleotides matching TRBD1. This CDR3 has 14 residues. Germline-derived CDR1 and CDR2 are LNHDA and SQIVND (reference sequence). J gave up 5 bases and V 8 bases, and 4 bases lay outside the gene matches. CDR3 sequence (DNA): TGTGCCAGTGCCGGGACAGGGGGCGATCAGCCCCAGCATTTT. This codes for CASAGTGGDQPQHF. Full variable domain (outside the CDR3, taken from reference TRBV19 and TRBJ1-5): DGGITQSPKYLFRKEGQNVTLSCEQNLNHDAMYWYRQDPGQGLRLIYYSQIVNDFQKGDIAEGYSVSREKKESFPLTVTSAQKNPTAFYLCASAGTGGDQPQHFGDGTRLSIL.

This sequence joins TRBV7-3 and TRBJ2-1; 8 nucleotides align to TRBD1. Germline V gene sequence: CDR1 SGHTA, CDR2 FQGTGA. The V gene end was trimmed by 4 bases and the J gene end by 12 bases; junction bases not matched to a gene: 5. The CDR3 contains 12 residues. In DNA, the CDR3 is TGTGCCAGCAGCTCAGACGGACAGGGGCAGTTCTTC. This sequence encodes CASSSDGQGQFF. Combining the CDR3 with reference TRBV7-3 and TRBJ2-1 gives the whole variable domain GAGVSQTPSNKVTEKGKYVELRCDPISGHTALYWYRQSLGQGPEFLIYFQGTGAADDSGLPNDRFFAVRPEGSVSTLKIQRTERGDSAVYLCASSSDGQGQFFGPGTRLTVL.

This chain uses TRBV18 with TRBJ2-3; possibly TRBD1 for D (5 bases). The V gene lost 3 bases and the J gene lost 2 bases, with 12 bases spanning the gap. Germline V CDR1 and CDR2: KGHSH, LQKENI. CDR3 length: 15 residues. The CDR3 protein is CASSPGDRLTDTQYF. Here the CDR3 DNA reads TGTGCCAGCTCACCGGGTGACAGACTCACAGATACGCAGTATTTT.

The V call is TRBV7-7, the J call TRBJ1-1; TRBD1 agrees at 10 bases. V shed 7 bases and J 3 bases; nucleotides not matched to a gene: 17. Per germline, CDR1 SSHAT and CDR2 FNYEAQ (reference sequence). The CDR3 is made up of 18 amino acids. Written as DNA, the CDR3 is TGTGCCAGCATGGGGGGGTCCCGGGACAGGGGAGTCGACACTGAAGCTTTCTTT. Translated, it gives CASMGGSRDRGVDTEAFF.

This chain connects TRBV10-2 to TRBJ2-3; D may be TRBD2 (5 bases). Trimming shortened V by 2 bases and J by 3 bases, and 18 bases separated the two germline ends. This CDR3 spans 17 amino acids. Germline values: CDR1 WSHSY, CDR2 SAAADI. The CDR3 region has the DNA TGCGCCAGCAGTGAGGGGCGGGTAGCGCGGTCGACAGATACGCAGTATTTT. Encoded protein: CASSEGRVARSTDTQYF.

This rearrangement joins TRBV7-2 to TRBJ2-5, with 9 bases fitting TRBD2. The junction had 8 bases not matched to a gene; V was cut back by 5 bases and J by 1 base. Germline CDR1 is SGHTA and CDR2 is FQGNSA. CDR3 length equals 16 residues. In DNA form, the CDR3 reads TGTGCCAGCAGCCCGCCAGGACTAGCGACCCAAGAGACCCAGTACTTC. Translating gives CASSPPGLATQETQYF.